The T cell receptor beta chain described here comes from a study of cytomegalovirus exposure and HLA in healthy donors. This clone was recorded once. Its target is unknown. General study results and limits: Researchers catalogued roughly 150 TCR beta chains as cytomegalovirus-associated. Most sequenced TCRs were rare (though some public TCRs occurred in many donors).

Trimming left V 3 bases short and J 4 bases short, with 21 bases between. CDR3 length: 16 residues. CDR1 is GTSNPN and CDR2 is SVGIG in the germline V gene (reference sequence). The protocol was immunoSEQ multiplex PCR, while the TCRdb copy is restricted to in-frame clones and leaves out a portion. The sample gives about 150,000 clones, roughly 90% of which show up once; approximately 0.7% is in the top ten. The donors formed part of the approximately 120-subject validation cohort, distinct from the roughly 660-subject first cohort. The sequenced sample was PBMCs. The clonotype comes from a man younger than 35 in good health and CMV-seronegative. The rearrangement joins TRBV30 to TRBJ2-5; D is undetermined. Here the CDR3 DNA reads TGTGCCTGGAGCGTTAACCCCAACCGCGCCGGAGAGACCCAGTACTTC. Its protein is CAWSVNPNRAGETQYF.